One sample yielded the 26 T cell receptor beta chains listed below, sequenced in a study of control samples from healthy donors and cancer patients. Sequenced by immunoSEQ multiplex PCR; TCRdb stores in-frame clones only, minus some. The data show about 190,000 clones, about 90% seen once. Sequenced: blood. Receptors were obtained from a young man in good health.

The rearrangement links TRBV4-1 to TRBJ2-7; D is unclear. The V gene lost 0 bases and the J gene lost 2 bases, with 11 bases spanning the gap. CDR1 MGHRA and CDR2 YSYEKL come from the germline V gene. This CDR3 spans 15 amino acids. CDR3 sequence reads: CASSQDQQSAYEQYF. The CDR3 DNA sequence: TGCGCCAGCAGCCAAGATCAACAGTCCGCCTACGAGCAGTACTTC.

The chain joins TRBV2 to TRBJ2-6; D is possibly TRBD1 (5 bases). Germline CDR1 reads SNHLY; CDR2 reads FYNNEI. This CDR3 has 15 residues. Trimming stripped 4 bases from V and 6 bases from J, with 13 bases between. The CDR3 here is CASSGSVGQANVLTF. CDR3 DNA sequence: TGTGCCAGCAGTGGGAGTGTCGGACAGGCCAACGTCCTGACTTTC.

The V and J genes are TRBV7-2 and TRBJ1-5; D is unresolved. The CDR3 is 13 amino acids. Germline V gene sequence: CDR1 SGHTA, CDR2 FQGNSA. With 3 bases removed from V and 4 bases from J, the gap between germline ends came to 7 bases. Here the CDR3 DNA reads TGTGCCAGCAGCTTCCCAGGAAATCAGCCCCAGCATTTT. It specifies CASSFPGNQPQHF.

DNA of the CDR3: TGTGCCAGCAGTTACGGGGCCAGGGGAGGCACTGAAGCTTTCTTT. This sequence encodes CASSYGARGGTEAFF. The chain links TRBV6-5 to TRBJ1-1; TRBD1 is a possible D gene (6 bases). The V end lost 2 bases, the J end lost 4 bases, and 14 bases lay between the germline ends. The V gene's germline CDR1 is MNHEY and CDR2 SVGAGI. CDR3 size: 15 residues.

This chain uses TRBV10-2 with TRBJ1-1; D uncertain. From germline, CDR1 is WSHSY and CDR2 SAAADI. V shed 0 bases and J shed 2 bases, with 7 bases lying between them. This CDR3 is 14 amino acids long. The CDR3 loop reads CASSESVQNTEAFF. For the CDR3, the DNA is TGCGCCAGCAGTGAGTCTGTGCAAAACACTGAAGCTTTCTTT.

The genes are TRBV6-4 and TRBJ1-6; D is unclear. Trimming shortened V by 4 bases and J by 0 bases, and 4 bases separated the two germline ends. The CDR3 contains 14 residues. Germline V lookup: CDR1 MRHNA, CDR2 SNTAGT. Written as DNA, the CDR3 is TGTGCCAGCAGTGCCAGCTCCTATAATTCACCCCTCCACTTT. Protein product: CASSASSYNSPLHF.

The chain has TRBV29-1 and TRBJ2-1; D remains unclear. The CDR3 is 14 amino acids. Trimming removed 6 bases at V and 5 bases at J, with 17 bases between. Germline CDR1 and CDR2: SQVTM and ANQGSEA. For the CDR3, the DNA is TGCAGCGTCTCCCGCGGCTCCGGACACAATGAGCAGTTCTTC. Residues: CSVSRGSGHNEQFF.

This clone was counted between two and nine times. The chain carries TRBV30 and TRBJ1-3; unclear D gene. Germline-derived CDR1 and CDR2 are GTSNPN and SVGIG (reference sequence). This CDR3 comprises 15 residues. The germline V and J ends were trimmed by 2 bases and 2 bases, with 13 bases remaining between them. CDR3: CAWSPYGTAGNTIYF. CDR3 sequence (DNA): TGTGCCTGGAGTCCCTACGGAACGGCTGGAAACACCATATATTTT.

The V call is TRBV5-4, the J call TRBJ2-7, with unresolved D. Trimming took off 0 bases at V and 6 bases at J, with 13 bases between the two ends. Germline V gene lookup returns CDR1 SGHNT and CDR2 YYREEE (reference sequence). The CDR3 sequence is 14 residues long. For the CDR3, the DNA is TGTGCCAGCAGCTTGGCGGCACGTCCCGGCGAGCAGTACTTC. It specifies CASSLAARPGEQYF.

The chain has TRBV19 and TRBJ1-2; D unresolved. This CDR3 contains 14 residues. With 6 bases removed from V and 3 bases from J, the gap between germline ends came to 14 bases. Germline CDR1 reads LNHDA; CDR2 reads SQIVND (reference sequence). The CDR3 DNA reads TGTGCCAGTAGAAACCGTGGGAAGGACTATGGCTACACCTTC. Protein product: CASRNRGKDYGYTF.

This clone has only a few counts. The genes are TRBV19 and TRBJ2-2; D is possibly TRBD2 (6 bases). V was pared by 3 bases and J by 3 bases, with 11 bases between. Germline V gene lookup returns CDR1 LNHDA and CDR2 SQIVND (reference sequence). This CDR3 is 15 amino acids long. The DNA for the CDR3 is TGTGCCAGTAGTATCGGGACTTTATACACCGGGGAGCTGTTTTTT. Translating it yields CASSIGTLYTGELFF.

V and J are TRBV11-2 and TRBJ2-1; TRBD2 aligns across 11 bases. This CDR3 has 17 residues. CDR1 and CDR2 (germline): SGHAT, FQNNGV. J was trimmed by 4 bases and V by 4 bases; bases with no gene match: 9. CDR3 region: CASSSIGLAGGYNEQFF. CDR3 bases: TGTGCCAGCAGCTCGATAGGCCTAGCGGGGGGATACAATGAGCAGTTCTTC.

V usage is TRBV3-1 (or the pseudogene TRBV3-2) and J usage is TRBJ2-3; 11 positions match TRBD2. The V and J ends lost 2 bases and 5 bases, in that order; junction bases with no gene match: 3. The CDR3 is made up of 15 amino acids. CDR1 and CDR2 from the germline V gene are LGHDT and YNNKEL (reference sequence). CDR3 in amino acids: CASSQQLAGVDTQYF. The DNA for the CDR3 is TGTGCCAGCAGCCAACAACTAGCGGGGGTAGATACGCAGTATTTT.

The J gene is TRBJ1-4, the V gene TRBV5-4; 9 bases line up with TRBD1. The junction had 7 bases not matched to a gene; V was cut back by 4 bases and J by 6 bases. Germline loops: CDR1 SGHNT, CDR2 YYREEE (reference sequence). This CDR3 has 15 amino acids. CDR3 in amino acids: CASSTRTGVDEKLFF. The CDR3 nucleotides read TGTGCCAGCAGCACACGGACAGGGGTCGATGAAAAACTGTTTTTT. The whole variable domain, filled in from reference TRBV5-4 and TRBJ1-4, reads ETGVTQSPTHLIKTRGQQVTLRCSSQSGHNTVSWYQQALGQGPQFIFQYYREEENGRGNFPPRFSGLQFPNYSSELNVNALELDDSALYLCASSTRTGVDEKLFFGSGTQLSVL.

The V call is TRBV5-1, the J call TRBJ1-1, with TRBD1 matching over 7 bases. Germline CDR1 reads SGHRS; CDR2 reads YFSETQ. This CDR3 comprises 15 residues. With 0 bases clipped from V and 3 bases from J, the junction kept 5 bases outside the gene matches. The CDR3 nucleotides are TGCGCCAGCAGCTTGGCGTGGACAGGATACACTGAAGCTTTCTTT. Its translation: CASSLAWTGYTEAFF.

The V call is TRBV7-6, the J call TRBJ2-3, with TRBD1 as a possible D gene (6 bases). The CDR3 extends over 14 amino acids. Trimming cost V 11 bases and J 4 bases, with 19 bases left between them. Germline values: CDR1 SGHVS, CDR2 FNYEAQ. CDR3: CACGTGYRADTQYF. As DNA, the CDR3 is TGTGCCTGCGGTACAGGGTATCGGGCAGATACGCAGTATTTT.

This rearrangement joins TRBV5-1 to TRBJ1-2; D perhaps matches TRBD1 (5 bases). CDR1 is SGHRS and CDR2 is YFSETQ in the germline V gene. CDR3 size: 11 residues. Deletions cut 5 bases from V and 8 bases from J, with 10 bases between. The DNA for the CDR3 is TGCGCCAGCAGTGAGGGGAGAGGCTACACCTTC. Amino acids: CASSEGRGYTF.

This chain uses TRBV3-1 (or the pseudogene TRBV3-2) with TRBJ2-1, with a tentative D call TRBD1 (5 bases). The V gene lost 3 bases and the J gene lost 7 bases, with 10 bases spanning the gap. The CDR3 sequence is 13 residues long. Germline CDR1 is LGHDT and CDR2 is YNNKEL (reference sequence). For the CDR3, the DNA is TGTGCCAGCAGCCACTCGACAGCGAATGAGCAGTTCTTC. Protein: CASSHSTANEQFF.

This chain connects TRBV9 to TRBJ1-2, with D hard to call. Germline CDR1 is SGDLS and CDR2 is YYNGEE. The CDR3 is 16 amino acids. Trimming stripped 0 bases from V and 4 bases from J, with 16 bases between. In nucleotides, the CDR3 is TGTGCCAGCAGCGTAGGAGGAGGGCCAAGCGGCTATGGCTACACCTTC. Translated, it gives CASSVGGGPSGYGYTF.

The rearrangement links TRBV3-1 (or the pseudogene TRBV3-2) to TRBJ1-1; the D is unclear. The CDR3 runs to 15 residues. Between the trimmed V and J ends, which lost 1 base and 1 base, there was a span of 10 bases. Germline values: CDR1 LGHDT, CDR2 YNNKEL (reference sequence). The CDR3 spells CASSQGNRPNTEAFF. In DNA form, the CDR3 reads TGTGCCAGCAGCCAAGGGAATAGGCCGAACACTGAAGCTTTCTTT.

The CDR3 DNA reads as TGTGCCAGCAGCGCCCAAGACGGGGACAATGAGCAGTTCTTC. Encoded protein: CASSAQDGDNEQFF. The genes are TRBV7-8 and TRBJ2-1; D might be TRBD2 (5 bases). This CDR3 contains 14 residues. V was cut by 5 bases and J by 5 bases, with 13 bases left in between. Germline loops: CDR1 SGHVS, CDR2 FQNEAQ.

The chain has TRBV9 and TRBJ2-1; no reliable D call. The CDR3 is 16 residues long. Deletions cut 0 bases from V and 3 bases from J, with 13 bases between. Germline CDR1 SGDLS, CDR2 YYNGEE. CDR3 sequence (DNA): TGTGCCAGCAGCGTAGATGAGGTTATCGTCTACAATGAGCAGTTCTTC. Its protein is CASSVDEVIVYNEQFF.

The chain has TRBV7-8 and TRBJ1-3; D is undetermined. Germline assignment: CDR1 SGHVS and CDR2 FQNEAQ. The CDR3 is made up of 15 amino acids. V gave up 5 bases and J gave up 0 bases, with 11 bases separating them. In DNA form, the CDR3 reads TGTGCCAGCAGCGATGACGGCTCCTCTGGAAACACCATATATTTT. Translated: CASSDDGSSGNTIYF. The variable domain in full, completed from reference TRBV7-8 and TRBJ1-3, reads GAGVSQSPRYKVAKRGQDVALRCDPISGHVSLFWYQQALGQGPEFLTYFQNEAQLDKSGLPSDRFFAERPEGSVSTLKIQRTQQEDSAVYLCASSDDGSSGNTIYFGEGSWLTVV.

The chain recombines TRBV9 with TRBJ1-2, with 8 bases aligning to TRBD1. The germline gives CDR1 SGDLS, CDR2 YYNGEE. The CDR3 spans 16 residues. After removal of 0 bases from V and 7 bases from J, the junction contained 11 bases not matched to a gene. This CDR3 is CASSVVGTGSIGGYTF. In DNA, the CDR3 is TGTGCCAGCAGCGTAGTGGGGACAGGATCGATCGGTGGCTACACCTTC. Complete variable domain (other parts from reference TRBV9 and TRBJ1-2): DSGVTQTPKHLITATGQRVTLRCSPRSGDLSVYWYQQSLDQGLQFLIQYYNGEERAKGNILERFSAQQFPDLHSELNLSSLELGDSALYFCASSVVGTGSIGGYTFGSGTRLTVV.

V and J are TRBV6-6 and TRBJ1-1, with a possible D match to TRBD1 (6 bases). Germline loops: CDR1 MNHNY, CDR2 SVGAGI (reference sequence). V shed 2 bases and J shed 4 bases, with 14 bases lying between them. CDR3 size: 15 residues. Here the CDR3 DNA reads TGTGCCAGCAGTTACCCCTTAGGGGGGGCCACTGAAGCTTTCTTT. Translated, it gives CASSYPLGGATEAFF.

Details on this clone: The sample contains more than one DNA sequence encoding this CDR3. The rearrangement joins TRBV30 to TRBJ1-1, with D possibly matching TRBD1 (6 bases). CDR3 length equals 13 residues. V was cut by 1 base and J by 5 bases, with 11 bases left in between. Germline loops: CDR1 GTSNPN, CDR2 SVGIG (reference sequence). CDR3 sequence: CAWSAQGGTEAFF. The CDR3 DNA sequence: TGTGCCTGGAGTGCACAGGGAGGTACTGAAGCTTTCTTT.